These 23 T cell receptor beta chains were all obtained from the same sample, sequenced in a study of blood T cell repertoires in COVID-19. The repertoire was sequenced with immunoSEQ multiplex PCR; TCRdb's copy has only in-frame clones and lacks some. The sample lists approximately 65,000 clones; 80% to 90% were seen once. Source material: peripheral blood. The receptors were gathered from a woman in her 50s with active COVID-19.

The table lists this clone with a count of one. The chain is built from TRBV30 and TRBJ1-5; 8 positions agree with TRBD1. The CDR3 totals 15 residues. After removal of 1 base from V and 3 bases from J, the junction contained 5 bases not matched to a gene. CDR1 and CDR2 (germline): GTSNPN, SVGIG (reference sequence). The CDR3: CAWSATGVNNQPQHF. The CDR3 nucleotides read TGTGCCTGGAGTGCGACAGGGGTGAACAATCAGCCCCAGCATTTT.

The rearrangement links TRBV20-1 to TRBJ2-7; D is undetermined. Germline assignment: CDR1 DFQATT and CDR2 SNEGSKA (reference sequence). CDR3 length equals 10 residues. V was cut by 2 bases and J by 6 bases, with 5 bases left in between. The CDR3 coding sequence is TGCAGTGCTAGACCAGGCGAGCAGTACTTC. Its protein product is CSARPGEQYF.

This chain joins TRBV3-1 (or the pseudogene TRBV3-2) and TRBJ1-1; no firm D call. V was shortened by 4 bases and J by 0 bases, with 9 bases between the two germline ends. CDR3 length: 14 amino acids. Germline values: CDR1 LGHDT, CDR2 YNNKEL (reference sequence). The CDR3 reads CASSLLRVNTEAFF. The CDR3 coding sequence is TGTGCCAGCAGCCTCCTGAGGGTGAACACTGAAGCTTTCTTT.

The chain couples TRBV5-1 to TRBJ1-1, with 9 bases fitting TRBD1. The V gene end was trimmed by 4 bases and the J gene end by 4 bases; junction bases not matched to a gene: 5. Germline V gene sequence: CDR1 SGHRS, CDR2 YFSETQ. This CDR3 region has 14 residues. CDR3 sequence: CASSGGQGFTEAFF. CDR3 bases: TGCGCCAGCAGCGGGGGACAGGGTTTCACTGAAGCTTTCTTT.

The chain joins TRBV27 to TRBJ1-6, with 9 bases fitting TRBD1. This CDR3 is built from 16 residues. CDR1 is MNHEY and CDR2 is SMNVEV in the germline V gene (reference sequence). The trim removed 4 bases at V and 7 bases at J, leaving 8 bases unmatched. CDR3 sequence: CASSWKAGTGNSPLHF. The CDR3 bases are TGTGCCAGCAGTTGGAAGGCGGGGACAGGGAATTCACCCCTCCACTTT.

The chain joins TRBV2 to TRBJ1-1; 9 bases align to TRBD1. Unmatched junction bases numbered 12, after V lost 11 bases and J lost 5 bases. CDR3 length: 14 residues. Germline assignment: CDR1 SNHLY and CDR2 FYNNEI. The CDR3 region is CALTRTGDITEAFF. CDR3 DNA: TGTGCCCTAACAAGGACAGGGGATATTACTGAAGCTTTCTTT.

The chain joins TRBV7-9 to TRBJ1-2; 12 bases fit TRBD1. This CDR3 has 14 amino acids. The V gene end was trimmed by 5 bases and the J gene end by 8 bases; junction bases not matched to a gene: 6. CDR1 and CDR2 (germline): SEHNR, FQNEAQ (reference sequence). CDR3 coding DNA: TGTGCCAGCAGCGCCGGGACAGGGGGCACCGGCTACACCTTC. Residues: CASSAGTGGTGYTF.

V gene TRBV7-9 combines with J gene TRBJ1-5, with a weak D call TRBD1 (5 bases). Germline loops: CDR1 SEHNR, CDR2 FQNEAQ (reference sequence). The CDR3 spans 15 residues. V was clipped by 4 bases and J by 0 bases, with 10 bases between them. In DNA, the CDR3 is TGTGCCAGCAGCTCCTCCGACAGTAGCAATCAGCCCCAGCATTTT. Translation gives CASSSSDSSNQPQHF.

The chain recombines TRBV5-1 with TRBJ2-1, with D possibly TRBD1 on 6 matching bases. The germline CDR1 and CDR2 sequences are SGHRS and YFSETQ. V was trimmed by 4 bases and J by 7 bases, leaving 12 bases between them. The CDR3 is 13 residues long. The DNA for the CDR3 is TGCGCCAGCAGCACGTACAGGGTTAATGAGCAGTTCTTC. Its protein product is CASSTYRVNEQFF.

This chain links TRBV5-4 with TRBJ2-7; TRBD2 agrees at 9 bases. The CDR3 sequence is 15 residues long. Germline V lookup: CDR1 SGHNT, CDR2 YYREEE (reference sequence). The ends lost 4 bases at V and 3 bases at J; junction bases unmatched: 8. CDR3 nucleotide sequence: TGTGCCAGCAGCGTCACTAGCGGGCCCGGCTACGAGCAGTACTTC. Translating gives CASSVTSGPGYEQYF.

This sequence joins TRBV2 and TRBJ2-2, with 10 bases identical to TRBD1. This CDR3 region has 15 residues. The J segment lost 4 bases and the V segment lost 8 bases, leaving 7 bases of the junction unmatched. Germline loops: CDR1 SNHLY, CDR2 FYNNEI. The CDR3 spells CASGGQGGGTGELFF. CDR3 in DNA: TGTGCCAGCGGAGGACAGGGGGGTGGCACCGGGGAGCTGTTTTTT.

The chain has TRBV18 and TRBJ2-6; tentative D call: TRBD1 (5 bases). Germline V gene sequence: CDR1 KGHSH, CDR2 LQKENI. Trimming shortened V by 6 bases and J by 2 bases, and 20 bases separated the two germline ends. The CDR3 spans 18 residues. CDR3 in DNA: TGTGCCAGCTCGCCCTCCGACAGTTTGGGCGCTGGGGCCAACGTCCTGACTTTC. It yields the protein CASSPSDSLGAGANVLTF.

This rearrangement joins TRBV24-1 to TRBJ2-1, with TRBD2 matching 9 bases. Germline CDR1 and CDR2: KGHDR and SFDVKD. This CDR3 is 15 amino acids long. The V and J ends lost 4 bases and 6 bases, in that order; junction bases with no gene match: 6. Written as DNA, the CDR3 is TGTGCCACCAGTGACGCTAGCGGGATGGGCAATGAGCAGTTCTTC. It is translated as CATSDASGMGNEQFF.

The CDR3 nucleotides read TGCAGCGTTGGGGCAGGGGGCGCTGGGGCCAACGTCCTGACTTTC. As protein: CSVGAGGAGANVLTF. This chain links TRBV29-1 with TRBJ2-6, with 8 positions matching TRBD1. The CDR3 is 15 residues long. The ends lost 4 bases at V and 2 bases at J; junction bases unmatched: 4. CDR1 is SQVTM and CDR2 is ANQGSEA in the germline V gene.

The chain uses TRBV4-2 and TRBJ2-1; TRBD2 agrees at 12 bases. Per germline, CDR1 LGHNA and CDR2 YNFKEQ. The CDR3 totals 16 residues. With 1 base clipped from V and 8 bases from J, the junction kept 6 bases outside the gene matches. The CDR3 coding sequence is TGTGCCAGCAGCCAAGTGACTAGCGGGAGTTTTGATGAGCAGTTCTTC. Amino acids: CASSQVTSGSFDEQFF.

This chain links TRBV5-1 with TRBJ1-6, with D maybe TRBD1 (6 bases). Per germline, CDR1 SGHRS and CDR2 YFSETQ. The V end was cut by 1 base, the J end by 5 bases, with 10 bases between. The CDR3 has 15 amino acids. The CDR3 coding sequence is TGCGCCAGCAGCTTGCAGGGGACGGATAATTCACCCCTCCACTTT. Its translation: CASSLQGTDNSPLHF.

The chain employs TRBV2 and TRBJ2-5; 12 nucleotides line up with TRBD2. Trimming at V came to 5 bases and at J to 2 bases, leaving 0 bases not matched to a gene. Germline-derived CDR1 and CDR2 are SNHLY and FYNNEI. The CDR3 has 14 amino acids. In DNA form, the CDR3 reads TGTGCCAGCAGTCTAGCGGGAGGGCAAGAGACCCAGTACTTC. It is translated as CASSLAGGQETQYF.

The chain couples TRBV28 to TRBJ2-7; 10 nucleotides line up with TRBD1. Germline V gene sequence: CDR1 MDHEN, CDR2 SYDVKM. V was pared by 6 bases and J by 6 bases, with 8 bases of the junction left unmatched. The CDR3 runs to 14 residues. The CDR3, as DNA: TGTGCCAGCAGGGGACAGGGGCCTTCTCGCGAGCAGTACTTC. It yields the protein CASRGQGPSREQYF.

The chain employs TRBV27 and TRBJ2-7, with D tentatively TRBD1 (6 bases). CDR3 length equals 11 residues. Germline V gene sequence: CDR1 MNHEY, CDR2 SMNVEV (reference sequence). Trimming pared 9 bases from V and 6 bases from J, leaving 12 bases between. The CDR3 bases are TGTGCCAGTAACACAGGGCGCGAGCAGTACTTC. Its translation is CASNTGREQYF.

In the case of this clone: One end of the junction does not line up with germline, which may come from a read error. The chain is built from TRBV2 and TRBJ2-5; D remains ambiguous. The CDR3 consists of 13 residues. Germline CDR1 and CDR2: SNHLY and FYNNEI. CDR3 DNA sequence: TGTGCCAGCAGTGTGGGCTACCATGAGACCCAGTACTTC. Translation gives CASSVGYHETQYF.

The V and J genes are TRBV19 and TRBJ1-5, with 8 bases that match TRBD1. Losses at the gene ends were 5 bases for V and 4 bases for J; bases not matched to a gene: 7. The CDR3 is 15 amino acids. The germline V gene encodes CDR1 LNHDA and CDR2 SQIVND (reference sequence). The DNA of the CDR3 is TGTGCCAGTAGTCCAGGGGGCAGGATAAATCAGCCCCAGCATTTT. Amino acid sequence: CASSPGGRINQPQHF.

This chain joins TRBV19 and TRBJ1-2, with 9 bases fitting TRBD1. The CDR3 loop spans 15 amino acids. Germline assignment: CDR1 LNHDA and CDR2 SQIVND (reference sequence). With V trimmed by 6 bases and J by 4 bases, 9 bases remained unmatched. For the CDR3, the DNA is TGTGCCAGTAGCTCACAGGGGGCAAAAACCTATGGCTACACCTTC. As protein: CASSSQGAKTYGYTF.

This chain joins TRBV24-1 and TRBJ2-7, with D tentatively TRBD2 (7 bases). Trimming stripped 5 bases from V and 4 bases from J, with 20 bases between. The CDR3 is 16 residues long. Germline V CDR1 and CDR2: KGHDR, SFDVKD. CDR3 region: CATSGRLGGRVYEQYF. The CDR3 DNA reads as TGTGCCACCAGTGGCCGGTTGGGGGGGCGCGTTTACGAGCAGTACTTC.